This T cell receptor beta chain was profiled in a study of shared clonotypes between healthy human individuals. Assay used: immunoSEQ multiplex PCR; TCRdb lists only in-frame clones, some missing. The profile shows about half a million clones, around 79% of them singletons. Germline V gene data show CDR1 as LGHNA and CDR2 as YNFKEQ. The CDR3 is 16 residues long. Trimming cost V 4 bases and J 7 bases; bases outside gene matches: 9. This clone appeared a few times. This clonotype originated in a woman between 35 and 50 years old in good health. Some clones in this sample may be carry-over from other donors' samples. The chain combines TRBV4-2 with TRBJ2-1; 11 nucleotides agree with TRBD2. Sequencing was carried out using PBMCs. DNA of the CDR3: TGTGCCAGCAGCCGAAGGGTCGGACTAGCGGGTAATGAGCAGTTCTTC. It encodes CASSRRVGLAGNEQFF.